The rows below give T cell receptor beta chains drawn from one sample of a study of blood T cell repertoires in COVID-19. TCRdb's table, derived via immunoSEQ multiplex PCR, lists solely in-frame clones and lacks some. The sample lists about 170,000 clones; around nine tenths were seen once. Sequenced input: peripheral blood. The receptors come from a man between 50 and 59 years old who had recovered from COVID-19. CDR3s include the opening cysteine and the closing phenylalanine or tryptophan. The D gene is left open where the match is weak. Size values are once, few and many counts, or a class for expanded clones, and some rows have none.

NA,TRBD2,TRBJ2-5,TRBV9,TGTGCCAGCAGCGTGGAGGGTCGGGGGACTAAAGAGACCCAGTACTTC,CASSVEGRGTKETQYF
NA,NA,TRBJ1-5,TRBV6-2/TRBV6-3,TGTGCCAGCAGTTACGACAGATATAGCAATCAGCCCCAGCATTTT,CASSYDRYSNQPQHF
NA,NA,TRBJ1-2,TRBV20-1,TGCAGTGCTAGTGAAACTTCAGGAGGTGGCTACACCTTC,CSASETSGGGYTF
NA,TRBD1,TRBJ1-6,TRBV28,TGTGCCAGCAGTTTACTACGGACAGGGCGCTCTAATTCACCCCTCCACTTT,CASSLLRTGRSNSPLHF
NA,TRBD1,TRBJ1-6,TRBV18,TGTGCCAGCTCAACTGGACAGGGGGCGGGTTCACCCCTCCACTTT,CASSTGQGAGSPLHF
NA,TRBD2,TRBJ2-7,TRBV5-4,TGTGCCAGCAGCTTGGGTCCTAGCGGGGGCTCCTACGAGCAGTACTTC,CASSLGPSGGSYEQYF
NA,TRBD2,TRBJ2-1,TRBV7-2,TGTGCCAGCAGCTTCCGACTAGCGGGGAGCTATAATGAGCAGTTCTTC,CASSFRLAGSYNEQFF
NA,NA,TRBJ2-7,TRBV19,TGTGCCAGTAGAGAGGACAAAGACCACGAGCAGTACTTC,CASREDKDHEQYF
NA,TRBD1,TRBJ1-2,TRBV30,TGTGCCTGGAGTGCAAATCGTAGGACAGGGGAATCTTACTTC,CAWSANRRTGESYF
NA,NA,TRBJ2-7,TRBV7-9,TGTGCCAGCAGTTATGGAGGGGTTCTCGGCTCCTACGAGCAGTACTTC,CASSYGGVLGSYEQYF
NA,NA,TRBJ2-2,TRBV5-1,TGCGCCAGCAGCTCACGACAGATCACCGGGGAGCTGTTTTTT,CASSSRQITGELFF
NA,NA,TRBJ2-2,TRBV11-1,TGTGCCAGCAGTCCTCAGGGATCGAACACCGGGGAGCTGTTTTTT,CASSPQGSNTGELFF
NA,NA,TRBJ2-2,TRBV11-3,TGTGCCAGCAGCTTAGATCGCAACACAGTGGAGGTTTTT,CASSLDRNTVEVF
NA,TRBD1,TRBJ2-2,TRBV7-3,TGTGCCAGCAGCCCCACCGGGACAGGGCTAGCGAACACCGGGGAGCTGTTTTTT,CASSPTGTGLANTGELFF
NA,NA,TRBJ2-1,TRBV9,TGTGCCAGCAGCGCTGGGGCTAGCGAGGGCAATGAGCAGTTCTTC,CASSAGASEGNEQFF
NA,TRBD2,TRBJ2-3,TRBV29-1,TGCAGCGTTAGGACTAGCGGGGGTGGATACACAGATACGCAGTATTTT,CSVRTSGGGYTDTQYF
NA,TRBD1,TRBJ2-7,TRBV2,TGTGCCAGCACGACAGGGGGCGAGCAGTACTTC,CASTTGGEQYF
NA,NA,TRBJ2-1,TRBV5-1,TGCGCCAGCAGCTTGGAGGGACTCCCGTCCTACAATGAGCAGTTCTTC,CASSLEGLPSYNEQFF
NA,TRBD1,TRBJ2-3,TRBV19,TGTGCCAGTAGTAACAGGGGTGGGCAGTATTTT,CASSNRGGQYF
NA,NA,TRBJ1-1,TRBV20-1,TGCAGTGCTAGTATCGCCTCAGGGCGGGGTACTGAAGCTTTCTTT,CSASIASGRGTEAFF
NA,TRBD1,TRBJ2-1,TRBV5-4,TGTGCCAGCAGCTTCGGGACAGGGTACAATGAGCAGTTCTTC,CASSFGTGYNEQFF
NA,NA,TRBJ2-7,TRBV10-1,TGCGCCAGCAGTGAGTCGGACATCCACGAGCAGTACTTC,CASSESDIHEQYF
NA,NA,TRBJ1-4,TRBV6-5,TGTGCCAGCAGTTTCTTGGGACACGCGAATGAAAAACTGTTTTTT,CASSFLGHANEKLFF
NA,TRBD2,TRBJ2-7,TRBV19,TGTGCCAGTAGTCACAGCGGGGGGTACTCCCTCGAGCAGTACTTC,CASSHSGGYSLEQYF
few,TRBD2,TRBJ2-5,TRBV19,TGTGCCAGTAACCCCGGAGGCGGGGGAGAGACCCAGTACTTC,CASNPGGGGETQYF
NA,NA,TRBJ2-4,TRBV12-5,TGTGCTAGTGGTCCTGAAAACATTCAGTACTTC,CASGPENIQYF
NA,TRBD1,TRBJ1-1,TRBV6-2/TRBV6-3,TGTGCCAGCAGTTACGGGACAGGGACCACTGAAGCTTTCTTT,CASSYGTGTTEAFF
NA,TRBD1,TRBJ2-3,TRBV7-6,TGTGCCAGCAGCTTAGCGGGGGGACAGGGACTTCGGGGCACAGATACGCAGTATTTT,CASSLAGGQGLRGTDTQYF